The clone carrying this T cell receptor (beta chain) is a singleton in its sample. Its antigen remains unknown. TCRdb processed the 5' RACE reads anew with MiXCR; each CDR3 protein has one entry. Among 400,000 to 500,000 distinct CDR3 sequences listed, around 20% were seen once. The sample belongs to a study of identical twins. General study results and limits: Invariant MAIT and iNKT cells may have partly biased zero-insertion analyses. Insertions ran lower in abundant cord blood beta clonotypes, though not in memory repertoires. Within twin pairs, the out-of-frame alpha sequences they shared showed excess low generation probability.

The sequence derives from a man aged 45-60 years in good health. The source material was naive T cells sorted from blood.

CDR3 sequence: CASSEGLAGHTDTQYF. CDR3 DNA sequence: TGTGCCAGCAGTGAAGGACTAGCGGGCCACACAGATACGCAGTATTTT. V and J are TRBV25-1 and TRBJ2-3; TRBD2 aligns across 11 bases. Trimming removed 2 bases from V and 2 bases from J; junction bases left unmatched: 3. CDR1 MGHDK and CDR2 SYGVNS come from the germline V gene. This CDR3 region has 16 residues.